The next 25 T cell receptor beta chains were all read from a single sample in a study of cytomegalovirus exposure and HLA in healthy donors. The PCR made use of 60 Vbeta and 13 Jbeta primers. Sequenced by immunoSEQ multiplex PCR; TCRdb stores in-frame clones only, minus some. The sample includes 130,000 to 150,000 clones, nearly 85% seen only once; the top ten take around 3.7%. Sequencing was carried out using PBMCs. Receptors were obtained from a male donor in good health and CMV-seronegative.

V is TRBV7-3 and J is TRBJ2-7; 10 nucleotides line up with TRBD1. The CDR3 has 14 residues. Losses at the gene ends were 4 bases for V and 2 bases for J; bases not matched to a gene: 2. Germline CDR1 and CDR2: SGHTA and FQGTGA. The CDR3 nucleotides are TGTGCCAGCAGCTGGGACAGGGGACCCTACGAGCAGTACTTC. Its translation: CASSWDRGPYEQYF.

The V gene is TRBV2, the J gene TRBJ2-5; 13 nucleotides line up with TRBD2. This CDR3 is built from 17 residues. J gave up 2 bases and V 4 bases, and 7 bases lay outside the gene matches. Per germline, CDR1 SNHLY and CDR2 FYNNEI. CDR3: CASSGLWTSGGQETQYF. The CDR3 DNA reads TGTGCCAGCAGTGGATTATGGACTAGCGGGGGACAAGAGACCCAGTACTTC.

This chain links TRBV2 with TRBJ2-1; a weak D match, TRBD1 (6 bases). Germline CDR1 SNHLY, CDR2 FYNNEI. Trimming shortened V by 7 bases and J by 0 bases, and 16 bases separated the two germline ends. This CDR3 contains 16 residues. Here the CDR3 DNA reads TGTGCCAGCACCCCTCCGGACAGAGTCTCCTACAATGAGCAGTTCTTC. Its translation: CASTPPDRVSYNEQFF.

The chain links TRBV27 to TRBJ2-7, with D perhaps matching TRBD2 (6 bases). Deletions cut 4 bases from V and 3 bases from J, with 22 bases between. Germline V gives CDR1 MNHEY, CDR2 SMNVEV (reference sequence). The CDR3 covers 17 residues. In nucleotides, the CDR3 is TGTGCCAGCAGTTCCCTCGTTATCGGGAGTCACTTCTACGAGCAGTACTTC. Its translation: CASSSLVIGSHFYEQYF.

This sequence joins TRBV28 and TRBJ2-4, with a possible D match to TRBD1 (6 bases). The CDR3 extends over 13 amino acids. V was clipped by 7 bases and J by 4 bases, with 11 bases between them. In germline, CDR1 is MDHEN, CDR2 SYDVKM. The CDR3 sequence: CASKGHFKNIQYF. Here the CDR3 DNA reads TGTGCCAGCAAGGGACATTTTAAAAACATTCAGTACTTC.

V is TRBV28 and J is TRBJ1-1, with D possibly TRBD1 on 6 matching bases. The length of the CDR3 is 14 residues. With 2 bases removed from V and 4 bases from J, the gap between germline ends came to 11 bases. Per the germline V gene, CDR1 is MDHEN and CDR2 is SYDVKM. The DNA of the CDR3 is TGTGCCAGCAGTTTACCCGGCAGGGGCACTGAAGCTTTCTTT. This sequence encodes CASSLPGRGTEAFF.

The chain carries TRBV7-9 and TRBJ2-5; 8 nucleotides match TRBD2. J gave up 3 bases and V 3 bases, and 6 bases lay outside the gene matches. CDR1 is SEHNR, CDR2 FQNEAQ, per germline (reference sequence). The CDR3 consists of 15 residues. As DNA, the CDR3 is TGTGCCAGCAGCTTCTTAGCGGGGTTGGAAGAGACCCAGTACTTC. Translated: CASSFLAGLEETQYF. Combining the CDR3 with reference TRBV7-9 and TRBJ2-5 gives the whole variable domain DTGVSQNPRHKITKRGQNVTFRCDPISEHNRLYWYRQTLGQGPEFLTYFQNEAQLEKSRLLSDRFSAERPKGSFSTLEIQRTEQGDSAMYLCASSFLAGLEETQYFGPGTRLLVL.

The chain carries TRBV14 and TRBJ2-1; D call uncertain. Germline loops: CDR1 SGHDN, CDR2 FVKESK. Trimming removed 2 bases at V and 0 bases at J, with 8 bases between. This CDR3 has 15 amino acids. CDR3 in DNA: TGTGCCAGCAGCCAAATCCCGAGCTCCTACAATGAGCAGTTCTTC. It encodes CASSQIPSSYNEQFF. Using reference TRBV14 and TRBJ2-1 for the parts outside the CDR3, the full variable domain is EAGVTQFPSHSVIEKGQTVTLRCDPISGHDNLYWYRRVMGKEIKFLLHFVKESKQDESGMPNNRFLAERTGGTYSTLKVQPAELEDSGVYFCASSQIPSSYNEQFFGPGTRLTVL.

The gene calls are TRBV9 and TRBJ2-7, with 10 bases matching TRBD2. J lost 2 bases, V lost 0 bases, and 11 bases had no gene match. The CDR3 length is 18 residues. The V gene's germline CDR1 is SGDLS and CDR2 YYNGEE. CDR3 nucleotides: TGTGCCAGCAGCGTAGAGGCTAGCGGGAGAAGGAGGCCCTACGAGCAGTACTTC. Protein product: CASSVEASGRRRPYEQYF.

The chain uses TRBV7-4 and TRBJ2-1, with D maybe TRBD2 (7 bases). CDR1 and CDR2 (germline): SGHVT, SQSDAQ. V lost 8 bases to trimming and J lost 12 bases, with 20 bases between them. The CDR3 is made up of 13 amino acids. CDR3 bases: TGTGCCAGCCGTCTGGGGGGGGCCGCGGGGCAGTTCTTC. This gives the protein CASRLGGAAGQFF.

The chain joins TRBV7-7 to TRBJ2-7, with a weak D call TRBD2 (5 bases). The CDR3 covers 15 residues. The germline V and J ends were trimmed by 5 bases and 2 bases, with 16 bases remaining between them. CDR1 and CDR2 (germline): SSHAT, FNYEAQ (reference sequence). The CDR3 sequence: CASSLAPGKPYEQYF. The CDR3 DNA sequence: TGTGCCAGCAGCCTTGCCCCGGGGAAACCCTACGAGCAGTACTTC.

The chain couples TRBV7-9 to TRBJ2-3; D may be TRBD2 (7 bases). CDR3 length equals 17 residues. The germline CDR1 and CDR2 sequences are SEHNR and FQNEAQ (reference sequence). Trimming cost V 5 bases and J 2 bases, with 20 bases left between them. CDR3 region: CASSVGGGTTHTDTQYF. CDR3 DNA sequence: TGTGCCAGCAGCGTAGGGGGGGGGACCACACACACAGATACGCAGTATTTT.

The chain links TRBV4-1 to TRBJ1-5, with a tentative D call TRBD1 (6 bases). Germline CDR1 is MGHRA and CDR2 is YSYEKL. This CDR3 comprises 16 residues. Trimming left V 4 bases short and J 1 base short, with 14 bases between. DNA of the CDR3: TGCGCCAGCAGCCCAGAACCAGGACAGAGCAATCAGCCCCAGCATTTT. It translates to CASSPEPGQSNQPQHF.

The chain links TRBV7-8 to TRBJ2-7, with TRBD2 matching 9 bases. V shed 1 base, J shed 2 bases, and the junction held 9 bases outside the gene matches. CDR3 length: 17 residues. Per germline, CDR1 SGHVS and CDR2 FQNEAQ. The CDR3 region has the DNA TGTGCCAGCAGCTTAGTGGCGGGAGGGCCCCTAACCTACGAGCAGTACTTC. Amino acids: CASSLVAGGPLTYEQYF.

This clone was counted a few times. The chain combines TRBV6-4 with TRBJ2-1; 12 bases align to TRBD1. The length of the CDR3 is 16 residues. CDR1 is MRHNA and CDR2 is SNTAGT in the germline V gene. Germline trimming cut 2 bases from V and 9 bases from J; bases unmatched to any gene: 8. The CDR3 region has the DNA TGTGCCAGCAGTGACGCCTCGGGACAGGGGGCTAGTGAGCAGTTCTTC. It specifies CASSDASGQGASEQFF.

The rearrangement links TRBV12-5 to TRBJ2-3; 8 nucleotides match TRBD2. V lost 2 bases to trimming and J lost 2 bases; unmatched junction nucleotides: 6. The CDR3 loop spans 16 amino acids. Germline CDR1 reads LGHNT; CDR2 reads FRNRAP. The CDR3 reads CASGLSGGAFTDTQYF. In DNA form, the CDR3 reads TGTGCTAGTGGTTTGTCGGGGGGGGCCTTCACAGATACGCAGTATTTT.

The chain joins TRBV27 to TRBJ2-7; 13 bases line up with TRBD2. Trimming cost V 5 bases and J 3 bases; bases outside gene matches: 13. Germline CDR1 and CDR2: MNHEY and SMNVEV (reference sequence). The length of the CDR3 is 18 residues. The CDR3 loop is CASSPLSPGLAGDYEQYF. DNA of the CDR3: TGTGCCAGCAGTCCCTTATCGCCCGGACTAGCGGGGGACTACGAGCAGTACTTC.

This chain links TRBV6-5 with TRBJ2-5, with 10 bases fitting TRBD2. V lost 5 bases, J lost 4 bases, and 7 bases stayed unmatched. This CDR3 has 15 amino acids. Germline CDR1 is MNHEY and CDR2 is SVGAGI. The CDR3 region is CASSVVSGGAETQYF. The CDR3 DNA follows: TGTGCCAGCAGTGTCGTAAGCGGGGGGGCAGAGACCCAGTACTTC.

CDR3 bases: TGTGCCAGCAGCGTGACAGGGACAACCTACGAGCAGTACTTC. Protein sequence: CASSVTGTTYEQYF. This sequence joins TRBV5-5 and TRBJ2-7, with 7 nucleotides matching TRBD1. V trimming: 4 bases; J trimming: 2 bases; junction bases outside the gene matches: 6. The CDR3 runs to 14 residues. Germline CDR1 reads SGHKS; CDR2 reads YYEKEE (reference sequence).

The chain couples TRBV15 to TRBJ2-7; TRBD2 matches at 12 bases. The CDR3 totals 15 residues. Germline trimming cut 5 bases from V and 7 bases from J; bases unmatched to any gene: 9. The V gene's germline CDR1 is LNHNV and CDR2 YYDKDF (reference sequence). The DNA of the CDR3 is TGTGCCACCAGCGAAACGACTAGCGGGAGTTATGAGCAGTACTTC. Translating it yields CATSETTSGSYEQYF.

The sample holds one count of this clone. The J gene is TRBJ1-6, the V gene TRBV7-9; 8 bases align to TRBD1. CDR1 is SEHNR and CDR2 is FQNEAQ in the germline V gene (reference sequence). J was trimmed by 8 bases and V by 4 bases; bases with no gene match: 1. This CDR3 spans 13 amino acids. The CDR3 reads CASSSGGYSPLHF. CDR3 nucleotides: TGTGCCAGCAGCTCAGGGGGCTATTCACCCCTCCACTTT.

This CDR3 reads CASSPQGQNRFYEQYF. As DNA, the CDR3 is TGTGCCAGCTCACCACAGGGACAGAACCGATTCTACGAGCAGTACTTC. The chain recombines TRBV18 with TRBJ2-7, with 7 positions matching TRBD1. CDR3 length: 16 amino acids. CDR1 and CDR2 from the germline V gene are KGHSH and LQKENI. The junction had 9 bases not matched to a gene; V was cut back by 1 base and J by 3 bases.

The chain carries TRBV11-2 and TRBJ2-5, with TRBD2 matching 14 bases. Gene TRBJ2-7 matches the end of the DNA better, so the J call may be wrong. CDR3 length: 18 amino acids. Per germline, CDR1 SGHAT and CDR2 FQNNGV. The CDR3 sequence is CASSLEGWTSGRRYEQYF. The CDR3 DNA reads TGTGCCAGCAGCTTAGAAGGGTGGACTAGCGGGAGGAGATACGAGCAGTACTTC.

The rearrangement links TRBV18 to TRBJ1-1, with 7 bases matching TRBD1. The CDR3 sequence is 15 residues long. CDR1 is KGHSH and CDR2 is LQKENI in the germline V gene. Trimming took 6 bases from V and 1 from J; bases not matched to a gene: 8. The CDR3 DNA reads as TGTGCCAGCTCGCAGGGACAGCTCCCGAACACTGAAGCTTTCTTT. Protein: CASSQGQLPNTEAFF.

This clone came up a few times. The gene calls are TRBV6-6 and TRBJ2-7; 12 nucleotides match TRBD2. The CDR3 has 14 residues. V lost 6 bases and J lost 3; bases outside the gene matches: 3. From germline, CDR1 is MNHNY and CDR2 SVGAGI (reference sequence). This CDR3 reads CASRGLAGIYEQYF. The CDR3 coding sequence is TGTGCCAGCAGAGGACTAGCGGGAATCTACGAGCAGTACTTC.